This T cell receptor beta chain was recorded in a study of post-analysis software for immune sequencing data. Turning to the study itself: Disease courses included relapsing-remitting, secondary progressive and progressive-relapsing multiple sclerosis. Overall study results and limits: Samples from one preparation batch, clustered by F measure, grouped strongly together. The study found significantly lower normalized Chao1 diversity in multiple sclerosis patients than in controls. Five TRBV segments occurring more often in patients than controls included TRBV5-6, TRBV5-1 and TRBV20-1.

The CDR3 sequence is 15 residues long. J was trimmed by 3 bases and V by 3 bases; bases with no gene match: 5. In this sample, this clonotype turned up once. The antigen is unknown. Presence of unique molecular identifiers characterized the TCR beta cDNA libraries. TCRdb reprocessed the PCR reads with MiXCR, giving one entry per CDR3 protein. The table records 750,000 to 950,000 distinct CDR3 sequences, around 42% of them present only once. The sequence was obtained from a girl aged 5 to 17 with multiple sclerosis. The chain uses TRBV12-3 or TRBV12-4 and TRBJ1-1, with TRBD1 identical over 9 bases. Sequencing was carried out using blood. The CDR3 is CASSLGDRVDTEAFF. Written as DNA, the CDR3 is TGTGCCAGCAGTTTGGGGGACAGGGTGGACACTGAAGCTTTCTTT.